A single sample gave rise to the 5 T cell receptor beta chains below, sequenced in a study of human T cells and chemical hapten exposure. Regarding time point: patch test 2, 6 weeks after DPC sensitization. The treatment: therapeutic diphenylcyclopropenone sensitization with weekly scalp DPC. A single record per CDR3 protein comes from TCRdb applying MiXCR to the RACE reads. The data contain about 100,000 distinct CDR3 sequences, roughly an eighth of them singletons. The material sequenced was whole blood, taken in connection with sensitization to the hapten diphenylcyclopropenone (DPC). Receptor source: a woman aged 35 to 49 with alopecia areata. Some clones in this sample may be carry-over from other donors' samples.

The chain combines TRBV6-5 with TRBJ1-1; D gene ambiguous. The V end was cut by 0 bases, the J end by 13 bases, with 21 bases between. The CDR3 runs 15 residues. The V gene's germline CDR1 is MNHEY and CDR2 SVGAGI. CDR3 loop: CASSYSNQAREEVFF. In DNA, the CDR3 is TGTGCCAGCAGTTACTCCAACCAGGCGCGGGAGGAGGTTTTCTTT.

This clonotype has a count of ten or more. The chain is built from TRBV20-1 and TRBJ2-7; 11 nucleotides align to TRBD2. V lost 3 bases, J lost 3 bases, and 7 bases stayed unmatched. The length of the CDR3 is 15 residues. Germline V gene sequence: CDR1 DFQATT, CDR2 SNEGSKA (reference sequence). The chain's CDR3 is CSASPTSGIGYEQYF. The CDR3 region has the DNA TGCAGTGCTAGCCCGACTAGCGGGATAGGCTACGAGCAGTACTTC.

The V call is TRBV5-6, the J call TRBJ2-1; 7 bases map to TRBD2. V shed 4 bases, J shed 8 bases, and the junction held 6 bases outside the gene matches. Germline-derived CDR1 and CDR2 are SGHDT and YYEEEE. This CDR3 is built from 13 residues. This CDR3 is CASSGTIPYEQFF. The CDR3 DNA reads as TGTGCCAGCAGCGGGACTATTCCCTATGAGCAGTTCTTC.

This clonotype showed up just a few times. V is TRBV3-1 and J is TRBJ2-1; D unresolved. Trimming cost V 5 bases and J 7 bases, with 18 bases left between them. The CDR3 has 15 residues. CDR1 is LGHDT, CDR2 YNNKEL, per germline (reference sequence). The CDR3 DNA is TGTGCCAGCAGCGTACCCGGCCCAAAGGCTAATGAGCAGTTCTTC. It encodes CASSVPGPKANEQFF.

This clonotype has at least ten counts. V and J are TRBV6-2 or TRBV6-3 and TRBJ2-7, with D perhaps TRBD1 (6 bases). CDR1 and CDR2 from the germline V gene are MNHEY and SVGEGT. Trimming stripped 0 bases from V and 2 bases from J, with 8 bases between. There are 14 residues in the CDR3. CDR3 sequence (DNA): TGTGCCAGCAGTTACTCGGACAGAACCTACGAGCAGTACTTC. It encodes CASSYSDRTYEQYF.